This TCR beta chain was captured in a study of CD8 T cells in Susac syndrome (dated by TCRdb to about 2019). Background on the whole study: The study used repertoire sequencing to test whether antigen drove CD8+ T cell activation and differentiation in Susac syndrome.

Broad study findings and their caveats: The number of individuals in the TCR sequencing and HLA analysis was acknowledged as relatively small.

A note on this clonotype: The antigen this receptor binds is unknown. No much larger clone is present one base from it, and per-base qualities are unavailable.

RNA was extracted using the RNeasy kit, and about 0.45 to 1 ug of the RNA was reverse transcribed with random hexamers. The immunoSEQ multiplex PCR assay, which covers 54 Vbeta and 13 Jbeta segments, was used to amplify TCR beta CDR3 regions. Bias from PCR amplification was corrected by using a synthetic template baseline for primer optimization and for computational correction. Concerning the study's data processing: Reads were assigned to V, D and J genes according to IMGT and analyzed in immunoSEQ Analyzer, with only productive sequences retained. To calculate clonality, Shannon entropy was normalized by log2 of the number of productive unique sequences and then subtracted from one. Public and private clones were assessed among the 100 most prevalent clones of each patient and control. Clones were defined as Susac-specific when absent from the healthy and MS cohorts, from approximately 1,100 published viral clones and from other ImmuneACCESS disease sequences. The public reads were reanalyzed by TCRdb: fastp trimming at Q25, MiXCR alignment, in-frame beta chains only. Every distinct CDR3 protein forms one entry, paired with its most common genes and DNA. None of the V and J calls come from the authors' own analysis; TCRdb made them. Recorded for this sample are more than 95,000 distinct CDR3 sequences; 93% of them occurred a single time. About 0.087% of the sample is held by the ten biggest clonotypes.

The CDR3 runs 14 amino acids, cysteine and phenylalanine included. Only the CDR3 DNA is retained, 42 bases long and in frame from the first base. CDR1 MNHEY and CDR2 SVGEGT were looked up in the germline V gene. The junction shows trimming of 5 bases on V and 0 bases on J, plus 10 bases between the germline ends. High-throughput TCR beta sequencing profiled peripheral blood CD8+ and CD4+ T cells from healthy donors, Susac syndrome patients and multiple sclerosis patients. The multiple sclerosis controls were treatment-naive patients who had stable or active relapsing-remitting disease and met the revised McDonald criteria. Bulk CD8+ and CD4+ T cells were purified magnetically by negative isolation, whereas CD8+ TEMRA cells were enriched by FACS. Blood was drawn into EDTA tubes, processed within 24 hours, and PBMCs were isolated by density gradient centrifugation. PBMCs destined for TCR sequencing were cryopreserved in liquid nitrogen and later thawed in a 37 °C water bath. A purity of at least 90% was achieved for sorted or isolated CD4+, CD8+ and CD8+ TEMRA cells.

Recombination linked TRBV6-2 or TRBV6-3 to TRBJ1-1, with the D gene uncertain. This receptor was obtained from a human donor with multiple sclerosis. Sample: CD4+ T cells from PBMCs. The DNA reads TGTGCCAGCAGTCCAACCTCGATGAACACTGAAGCTTTCTTT. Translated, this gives CASSPTSMNTEAFF.